Described below is a single TCR beta chain sequence and its context. Its cognate antigen is unknown. The entry originates in a study of somatic mutations in cytotoxic T cells in rheumatoid arthritis. General observations from the study: Of approximately 70 patients, fewer than 10 had a largest CD8+ clone that exceeded 20% of CD8+ cells.

Trimming cost V 2 bases and J 4 bases; bases outside gene matches: 14. CDR1 MGHRA and CDR2 YSYEKL come from the germline V gene. This CDR3 spans 18 amino acids. Only in-frame clones appear in the TCRdb table, and some are missing; sequencing was by immunoSEQ multiplex PCR. Of 20,000 to 25,000 clones in the sample, 70% to 90% were seen once. The clonotype originates from an adult with rheumatoid arthritis. The genes are TRBV4-1 and TRBJ2-3; 8 bases line up with TRBD1. The sample taken for sequencing was CD8+ T cells sorted from blood. As DNA, the CDR3 is TGCGCCAGCAGCCAACCAGGGGGCCTGTCGGCGGACGCAGATACGCAGTATTTT. Residues: CASSQPGGLSADADTQYF.